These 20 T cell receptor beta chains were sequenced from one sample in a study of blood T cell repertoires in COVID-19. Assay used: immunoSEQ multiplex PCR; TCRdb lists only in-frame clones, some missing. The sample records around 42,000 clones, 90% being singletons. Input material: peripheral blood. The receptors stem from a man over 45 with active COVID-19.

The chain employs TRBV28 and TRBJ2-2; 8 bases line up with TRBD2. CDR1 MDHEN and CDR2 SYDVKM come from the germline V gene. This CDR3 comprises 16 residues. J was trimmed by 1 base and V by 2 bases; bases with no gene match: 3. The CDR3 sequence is CASSLAGGLNTGELFF. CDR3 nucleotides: TGTGCCAGCAGTTTAGCGGGGGGCCTGAACACCGGGGAGCTGTTTTTT.

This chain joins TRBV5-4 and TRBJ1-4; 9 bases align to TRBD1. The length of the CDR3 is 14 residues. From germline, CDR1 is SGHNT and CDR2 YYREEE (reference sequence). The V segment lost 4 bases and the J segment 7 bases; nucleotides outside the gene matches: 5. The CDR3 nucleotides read TGTGCCAGCAGCACCGGACAGGGGACTGAAAAACTGTTTTTT. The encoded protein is CASSTGQGTEKLFF.

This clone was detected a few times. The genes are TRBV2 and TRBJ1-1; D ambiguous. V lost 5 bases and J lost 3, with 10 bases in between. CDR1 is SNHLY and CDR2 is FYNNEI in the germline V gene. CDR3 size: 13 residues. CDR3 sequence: CASSPTWYTEAFF. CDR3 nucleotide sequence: TGTGCCAGCAGTCCAACATGGTACACTGAAGCTTTCTTT.

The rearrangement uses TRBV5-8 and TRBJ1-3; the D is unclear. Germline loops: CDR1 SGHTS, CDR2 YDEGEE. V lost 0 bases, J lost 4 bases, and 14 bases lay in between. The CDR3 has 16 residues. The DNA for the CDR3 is TGTGCCAGCAGCTTGGGACTTCTTCTAATCGGAAACACCATATATTTT. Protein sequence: CASSLGLLLIGNTIYF.

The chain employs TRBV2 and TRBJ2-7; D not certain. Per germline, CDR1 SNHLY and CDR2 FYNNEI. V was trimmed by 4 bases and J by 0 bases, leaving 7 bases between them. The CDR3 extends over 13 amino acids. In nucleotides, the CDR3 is TGTGCCAGCAGTGTACCCGGCTCCTACGAGCAGTACTTC. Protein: CASSVPGSYEQYF.

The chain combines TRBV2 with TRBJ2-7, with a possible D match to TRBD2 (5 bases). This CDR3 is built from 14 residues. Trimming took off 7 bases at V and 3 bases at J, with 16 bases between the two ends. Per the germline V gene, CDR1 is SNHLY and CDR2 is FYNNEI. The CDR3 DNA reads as TGTGCCAGCAATAAGGACTCGGGCGGCTACGAGCAGTACTTC. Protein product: CASNKDSGGYEQYF. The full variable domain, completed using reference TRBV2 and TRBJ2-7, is EPEVTQTPSHQVTQMGQEVILRCVPISNHLYFYWYRQILGQKVEFLVSFYNNEISEKSEIFDDQFSVERPDGSNFTLKIRSTKLEDSAMYFCASNKDSGGYEQYFGPGTRLTVT.

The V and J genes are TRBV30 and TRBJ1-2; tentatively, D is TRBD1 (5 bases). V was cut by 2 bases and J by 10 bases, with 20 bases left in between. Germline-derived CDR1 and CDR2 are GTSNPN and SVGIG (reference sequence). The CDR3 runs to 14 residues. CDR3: CAWSRLQGGRDYTF. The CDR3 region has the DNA TGTGCCTGGAGTCGATTGCAGGGTGGAAGAGACTACACCTTC. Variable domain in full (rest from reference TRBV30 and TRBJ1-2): SQTIHQWPATLVQPVGSPLSLECTVEGTSNPNLYWYRQAAGRGLQLLFYSVGIGQISSEVPQNLSASRPQDRQFILSSKKLLLSDSGFYLCAWSRLQGGRDYTFGSGTRLTVV.

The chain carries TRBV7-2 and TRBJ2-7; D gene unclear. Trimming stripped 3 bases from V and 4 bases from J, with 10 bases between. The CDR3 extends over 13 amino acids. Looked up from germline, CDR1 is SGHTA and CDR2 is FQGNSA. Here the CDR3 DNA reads TGTGCCAGCAGCTTCTCGTCTCTGTACGAGCAGTACTTC. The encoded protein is CASSFSSLYEQYF.

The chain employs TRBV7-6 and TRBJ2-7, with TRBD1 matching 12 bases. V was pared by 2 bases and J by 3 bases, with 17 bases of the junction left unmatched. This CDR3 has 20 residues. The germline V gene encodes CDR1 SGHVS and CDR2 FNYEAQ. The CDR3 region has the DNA TGTGCCAGCAGCTTAAGGGGCCGGGACAGGGGGCGTGAGCCCAACTACGAGCAGTACTTC. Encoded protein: CASSLRGRDRGREPNYEQYF.

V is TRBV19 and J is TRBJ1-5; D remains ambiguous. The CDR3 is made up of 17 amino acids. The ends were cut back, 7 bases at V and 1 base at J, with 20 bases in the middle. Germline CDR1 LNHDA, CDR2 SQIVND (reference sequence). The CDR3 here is CASTPSRFGGSNQPQHF. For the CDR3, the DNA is TGTGCCAGTACCCCTTCCAGGTTTGGAGGGAGCAATCAGCCCCAGCATTTT.

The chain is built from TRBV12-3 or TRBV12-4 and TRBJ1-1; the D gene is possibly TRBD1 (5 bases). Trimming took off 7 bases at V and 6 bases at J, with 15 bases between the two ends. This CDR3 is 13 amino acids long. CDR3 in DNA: TGTGCCAGCATCCCACGGGACTATGCTGAAGCTTTCTTT. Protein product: CASIPRDYAEAFF.

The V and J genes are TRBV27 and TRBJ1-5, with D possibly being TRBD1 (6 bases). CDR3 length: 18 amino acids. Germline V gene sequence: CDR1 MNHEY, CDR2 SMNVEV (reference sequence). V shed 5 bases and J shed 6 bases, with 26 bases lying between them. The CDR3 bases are TGTGCCAGCAGTCGTCTGAGTTCCGCACAGGGTTCGGGTCAGCCCCAGCATTTT. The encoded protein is CASSRLSSAQGSGQPQHF.

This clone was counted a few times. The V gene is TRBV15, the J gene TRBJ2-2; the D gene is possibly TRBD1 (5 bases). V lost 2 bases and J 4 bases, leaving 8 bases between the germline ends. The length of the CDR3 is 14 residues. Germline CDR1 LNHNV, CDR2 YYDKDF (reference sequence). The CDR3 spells CATSRNQGTGELFF. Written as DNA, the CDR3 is TGTGCCACCAGCAGAAATCAGGGCACCGGGGAGCTGTTTTTT.

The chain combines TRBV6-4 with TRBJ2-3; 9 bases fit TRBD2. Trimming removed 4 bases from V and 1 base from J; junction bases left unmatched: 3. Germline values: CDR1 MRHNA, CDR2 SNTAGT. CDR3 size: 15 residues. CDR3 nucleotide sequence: TGTGCCAGCAGTGTTGAGCGGGGGGGCACAGATACGCAGTATTTT. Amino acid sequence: CASSVERGGTDTQYF.

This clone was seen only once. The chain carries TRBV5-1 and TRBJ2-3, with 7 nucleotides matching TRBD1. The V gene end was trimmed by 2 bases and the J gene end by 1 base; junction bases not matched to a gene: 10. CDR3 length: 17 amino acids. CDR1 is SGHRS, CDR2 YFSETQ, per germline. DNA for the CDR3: TGCGCCAGCAGCTTAGGAACAGGGGCAGGGGGCACAGATACGCAGTATTTT. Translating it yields CASSLGTGAGGTDTQYF.

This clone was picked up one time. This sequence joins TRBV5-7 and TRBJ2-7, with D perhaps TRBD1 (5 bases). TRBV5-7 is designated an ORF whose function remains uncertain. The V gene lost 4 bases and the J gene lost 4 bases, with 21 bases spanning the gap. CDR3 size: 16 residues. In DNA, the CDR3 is TGTGCCAGCAGCCGGTGGGCCCAGGTGGGGCGTTACGAGCAGTACTTC. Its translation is CASSRWAQVGRYEQYF.

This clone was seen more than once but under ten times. The CDR3 region is CASSQASRNTEAFF. The CDR3 nucleotides are TGTGCCAGCAGCCAAGCATCCAGGAACACTGAAGCTTTCTTT. This chain joins TRBV3-1 (or the pseudogene TRBV3-2) and TRBJ1-1, with unresolved D. V lost 1 base, J lost 1 base, and 7 bases lay in between. Germline CDR1 is LGHDT and CDR2 is YNNKEL (reference sequence). This CDR3 contains 14 residues.

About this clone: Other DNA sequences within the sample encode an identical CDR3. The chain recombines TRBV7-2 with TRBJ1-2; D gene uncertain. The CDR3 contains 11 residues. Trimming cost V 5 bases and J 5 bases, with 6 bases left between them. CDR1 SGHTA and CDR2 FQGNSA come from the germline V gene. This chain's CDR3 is CASSVSYGYTF. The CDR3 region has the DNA TGTGCCAGCAGCGTCAGTTATGGCTACACCTTC.

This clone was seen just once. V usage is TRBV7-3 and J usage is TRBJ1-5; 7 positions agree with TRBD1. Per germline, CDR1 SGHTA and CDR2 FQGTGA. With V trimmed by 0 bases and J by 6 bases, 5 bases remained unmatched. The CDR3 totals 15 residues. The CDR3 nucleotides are TGTGCCAGCAGCTTAACTGAGGGGGCGCGTCAGCCCCAGCATTTT. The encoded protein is CASSLTEGARQPQHF.

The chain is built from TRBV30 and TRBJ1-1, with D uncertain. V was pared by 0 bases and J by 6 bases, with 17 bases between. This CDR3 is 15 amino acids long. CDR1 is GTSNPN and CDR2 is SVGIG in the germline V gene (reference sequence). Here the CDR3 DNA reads TGTGCCTGGAGTGTAGGGTACGGGCAGGAGGCTGAAGCTTTCTTT. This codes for CAWSVGYGQEAEAFF.